This T cell receptor (beta chain) is drawn from a study of OX40 agonist ivuxolimab in advanced cancers. Study-level findings and limits: The work left the antigen specificity of expanded peripheral T cells undetermined.

The data were produced by immunoSEQ multiplex PCR, yet TCRdb's version contains in-frame clones alone and is incomplete. Among fewer than 85,000 clones listed, 90% were seen once. Trimming stripped 6 bases from V and 0 bases from J, with 6 bases between. CDR3 length equals 13 residues. Germline V gene lookup returns CDR1 MNHNS and CDR2 SASEGT. The table lists this clone with a count of one. As yet, its antigen is unknown. This sequence originates from an adult with an advanced solid tumor such as melanoma, head and neck, liver or kidney cancer. This sample comprised CD4+ or CD8+ T cells sorted from blood, obtained in a trial of the OX40 agonist ivuxolimab. J is TRBJ2-1 and V is TRBV6-1; D remains ambiguous. This CDR3 is CASRRSSYNEQFF. CDR3 sequence (DNA): TGTGCCAGCAGACGGAGCTCCTACAATGAGCAGTTCTTC.